A selection of T cell receptor beta chains follows, all from one sample in a study of T cells after yellow fever vaccination. A single record per CDR3 protein comes from TCRdb applying MiXCR to the 5' RACE reads. Of about 85,000 distinct CDR3 sequences listed, about 14% are singletons. The sequencing used CD8+ T cells not binding an NS4B(214-222) dextramer, sorted from PBMCs, collected 21 days after the first yellow fever vaccination. Receptors were obtained from a man between 18 and 29 years old who received the YFV17D yellow fever vaccine. Both conserved end residues are part of each CDR3. The D gene is left open where the match is weak. Some rows have no size entry. The others give once, few or many, or a class for an expanded clone.

cdr3_aa cdr3_nt j_call clone_size d_call v_call
CASSGPQAGRSYNEQFF TGCGCCAGCAGTGGGCCTCAAGCGGGGCGCTCCTACAATGAGCAGTTCTTC TRBJ2-1 . TRBD2 TRBV10-1
CASSFRNQPQHF TGTGCCAGCAGTTTTAGGAATCAGCCCCAGCATTTT TRBJ1-5 few . TRBV6-2/TRBV6-3
CASSKPGHTNTGELFF TGTGCCAGCAGCAAACCGGGACACACGAACACCGGGGAGCTGTTTTTT TRBJ2-2 few . TRBV7-2
CASSTAPAGGYNEQFF TGTGCCAGTAGTACCGCCCCGGCGGGGGGTTACAATGAGCAGTTCTTC TRBJ2-1 few TRBD2 TRBV19
CASSPGGFEQFF TGCGCCAGCAGCCCGGGGGGGTTTGAGCAGTTCTTC TRBJ2-1 . TRBD2 TRBV5-1
CASSLGPRAQETQYF TGTGCCAGCAGCCTGGGGCCTCGGGCGCAAGAGACCCAGTACTTC TRBJ2-5 few . TRBV6-1
CATSRGLAGDMATQYF TGTGCCACCAGCAGAGGACTAGCGGGGGACATGGCTACGCAGTATTTT TRBJ2-3 . TRBD2 TRBV15
CASSPSGGLLNEQFF TGCGCCAGCAGCCCTAGCGGGGGGCTCCTCAATGAGCAGTTCTTC TRBJ2-1 few TRBD2 TRBV5-1
CASSQGRGSYTEAFF TGCGCCAGCAGCCAAGGGAGGGGGAGTTACACTGAAGCTTTCTTT TRBJ1-1 few . TRBV4-3
CASSPWGSERSGELFF TGTGCCAGCAGTCCCTGGGGCAGTGAGAGGTCCGGGGAGCTGTTTTTT TRBJ2-2 . . TRBV12-3/TRBV12-4
CASSILQGVEATNEKLFF TGTGCCAGCAGCATACTACAGGGGGTTGAAGCAACTAATGAAAAACTGTTTTTT TRBJ1-4 . TRBD1 TRBV7-6
CATGGRRSYNSPLHF TGTGCCACTGGTGGCCGACGTTCCTATAATTCACCCCTCCACTTT TRBJ1-6 . . TRBV19
CASSQAEQGSGYTF TGCGCCAGCAGCCAAGCCGAACAGGGAAGTGGCTACACCTTC TRBJ1-2 . . TRBV4-3
CATSDFDRTAGTDTQYF TGTGCCACCAGTGATTTTGACCGAACTGCGGGCACAGATACGCAGTATTTT TRBJ2-3 . . TRBV24-1
CASSQWDRSRTEAFF TGCGCCAGCAGCCAATGGGACAGGTCTCGGACTGAAGCTTTCTTT TRBJ1-1 few TRBD1 TRBV4-1
CASSQGIKNEQYF TGTGCCAGCAGCCAGGGGATAAAGAACGAGCAGTACTTC TRBJ2-7 . . TRBV4-2
CASSLTSGGAREQFF TGTGCCAGCAGTCTGACTAGCGGGGGGGCGCGTGAGCAGTTCTTC TRBJ2-1 . TRBD2 TRBV6-5
CAREGEGNTGELFF TGTGCCAGGGAAGGGGAAGGAAACACCGGGGAGCTGTTTTTT TRBJ2-2 . . TRBV2
CASRKTSGGPQETQYF TGTGCCAGCAGAAAGACTAGCGGGGGGCCTCAAGAGACCCAGTACTTC TRBJ2-5 . TRBD2 TRBV12-3/TRBV12-4
CASSGTGGGTEAFF TGTGCCAGCAGCGGCACAGGGGGCGGCACTGAAGCTTTCTTT TRBJ1-1 . TRBD1 TRBV7-9
CSASSGTGLNYGYTF TGCAGTGCTAGCTCCGGGACAGGACTTAACTATGGCTACACCTTC TRBJ1-2 few TRBD1 TRBV20-1
CATSSSWGLAGDTQYF TGTGCCACCAGCAGTTCCTGGGGACTAGCGGGAGATACGCAGTATTTT TRBJ2-3 . TRBD2 TRBV15
CAWSPGNTGELFF TGTGCCTGGAGTCCGGGGAACACCGGGGAGCTGTTTTTT TRBJ2-2 . . TRBV30
CASMGAGANVLTF TGTGCCAGCATGGGGGCCGGGGCCAACGTCCTGACTTTC TRBJ2-6 . . TRBV6-2/TRBV6-3
CAWSVLDSEFSNYGYTF TGTGCCTGGAGTGTACTCGACAGCGAGTTTTCTAACTATGGCTACACCTTC TRBJ1-2 . . TRBV30
CASSVGAGRGNTEAFF TGTGCCAGCAGCGTAGGGGCAGGGAGAGGTAACACTGAAGCTTTCTTT TRBJ1-1 . . TRBV9
CASSLNQGNYEQYF TGTGCCAGCAGCTTGAACCAGGGGAACTACGAGCAGTACTTC TRBJ2-7 few . TRBV5-6
CSARDRDQPQHF TGCAGTGCTAGAGATCGCGATCAGCCCCAGCATTTT TRBJ1-5 many . TRBV20-1
CASSLQGVSNQPQHF TGTGCCAGCAGCTTACAGGGGGTTAGCAATCAGCCCCAGCATTTT TRBJ1-5 few TRBD1 TRBV5-5
CASSYRGGYTDTQYF TGTGCCAGCAGTTATAGAGGGGGTTACACAGATACGCAGTATTTT TRBJ2-3 . . TRBV6-5
CASSLPRMEETQYF TGTGCCAGCAGCTTACCCCGAATGGAAGAGACCCAGTACTTC TRBJ2-5 . . TRBV7-9
CASSLDERYEQYF TGTGCCAGCAGCTTAGATGAGCGCTACGAGCAGTACTTC TRBJ2-7 . . TRBV7-2
CASSSGTEAYGYTF TGCGCCAGCAGCTCCGGGACTGAAGCCTATGGCTACACCTTC TRBJ1-2 few . TRBV5-1
CASSGTDYNEQFF TGTGCCAGCAGCGGGACAGATTACAATGAGCAGTTCTTC TRBJ2-1 few TRBD1 TRBV5-6
CSARELSGGASAYGYTF TGCAGTGCTAGAGAGTTATCGGGTGGGGCTTCGGCCTATGGCTACACCTTC TRBJ1-2 few . TRBV20-1
CASSQDRTKRSEQFF TGCGCCAGCAGCCAAGATAGAACCAAAAGATCTGAGCAGTTCTTC TRBJ2-1 . . TRBV4-1
CASSQDFGGAGNQPQHF TGCGCCAGCAGCCAAGATTTCGGTGGTGCGGGCAATCAGCCCCAGCATTTT TRBJ1-5 . . TRBV4-3